This T cell receptor (beta chain) was sequenced during a study of metastatic and nonmetastatic thyroid tumors. Across the whole study: Comparative analysis of repertoires was undertaken across blood and tumor or nodule tissue obtained from malignant and benign thyroid patients. Findings and caveats of the study: In blood and tumor, TCR beta diversity was reportedly significantly higher in malignant thyroid tumors than in benign nodules.

Points on this clone: Its antigen is undetermined.

No patient received treatment before thyroid surgery. The V gene lost 1 base and the J gene lost 6 bases, with 10 bases spanning the gap. The CDR3 covers 14 residues. Germline assignment: CDR1 SGHRS and CDR2 YFSETQ. In the original analysis: A distant-metastasis classifier for papillary thyroid cancer was built using CDR3 differences across clinicopathological groups. TCRdb reprocessed the PCR reads using MiXCR. TCRdb, not the authors, supplied the V and J calls. The data contain under 100,000 clones, approximately 9% of them singletons. The sequence came from a female donor with papillary thyroid cancer or a benign thyroid nodule (not recorded which). Some clones in this sample may be carry-over from other donors' samples. V and J are TRBV5-1 and TRBJ2-2; no firm D call. The source material was blood. The CDR3 bases are TGCGCCAGCAGCTTGCTCCCCGGACCCGGGGAGCTGTTTTTT. Translation gives CASSLLPGPGELFF.